This passage covers 17 T cell receptor beta chains from one sample sequenced in a study of Ad26.COV2.S vaccination and SARS-CoV-2 variants. The data were produced by immunoSEQ multiplex PCR, yet TCRdb's version contains in-frame clones alone and is incomplete. The sample has roughly 400,000 clones; approximately 92% are singletons. Treatment defined: 15 to 20 received Ad26.COV2.S at low or high dose, single or two shots; several received placebo; per-sample allocation not given. Sampling was done on day 63 after the first vaccine or placebo injection. This sample comprised peripheral blood, obtained in a trial of Ad26.COV2.S vaccine versus placebo. These receptors came from a person aged 18 to 59 who received the Ad26.COV2.S COVID-19 vaccine or a placebo.

This chain joins TRBV20-1 and TRBJ1-4; tentatively, D is TRBD1 (6 bases). From germline, CDR1 is DFQATT and CDR2 SNEGSKA (reference sequence). The CDR3 has 13 residues. V was clipped by 3 bases and J by 4 bases, with 9 bases between them. The CDR3 sequence is CSASKQGNEKLFF. Written as DNA, the CDR3 is TGCAGTGCTAGTAAACAGGGTAATGAAAAACTGTTTTTT.

This clone was seen once. The chain is built from TRBV19 and TRBJ2-2; a possible D gene is TRBD2 (6 bases). Germline CDR1 LNHDA, CDR2 SQIVND (reference sequence). Trimming took off 3 bases at V and 1 base at J, with 12 bases between the two ends. The CDR3 runs 16 residues. The CDR3 bases are TGTGCCAGTAGTATTCTCGGGGGTCTGAACACCGGGGAGCTGTTTTTT. Translation: CASSILGGLNTGELFF.

This clone was seen just once. This chain connects TRBV10-2 to TRBJ2-5; tentative D call: TRBD2 (6 bases). Trimming removed 2 bases at V and 7 bases at J, with 17 bases between. The germline V gene has CDR1 WSHSY and CDR2 SAAADI. The CDR3 has 15 amino acids. The CDR3 region is CASSEIASDWATQYF. The CDR3 bases are TGCGCCAGCAGTGAGATTGCTAGCGATTGGGCGACCCAGTACTTC.

This sequence joins TRBV4-1 and TRBJ1-2; 12 bases line up with TRBD1. The trim removed 4 bases at V and 2 bases at J, leaving 2 bases unmatched. CDR3 length equals 15 residues. The germline V gene has CDR1 MGHRA and CDR2 YSYEKL. The CDR3 DNA is TGCGCCAGCAGCCCCGGGACAGGGGGCAACTATGGCTACACCTTC. Its protein is CASSPGTGGNYGYTF.

The chain is built from TRBV7-2 and TRBJ1-3; D remains ambiguous. The ends were cut back, 5 bases at V and 0 bases at J, with 11 bases in the middle. Germline CDR1 is SGHTA and CDR2 is FQGNSA. This CDR3 has 15 amino acids. CDR3 in DNA: TGTGCCAGCAGCCTCGTGCTGAGCTCTGGAAACACCATATATTTT. It codes for CASSLVLSSGNTIYF. The entire variable domain, with the rest obtained from reference TRBV7-2 and TRBJ1-3, is as follows: GAGVSQSPSNKVTEKGKDVELRCDPISGHTALYWYRQSLGQGLEFLIYFQGNSAPDKSGLPSDRFSAERTGGSVSTLTIQRTQQEDSAVYLCASSLVLSSGNTIYFGEGSWLTVV.

A note on this clone: The sample has other DNA sequences that encode this CDR3 too. V is TRBV6-5 and J is TRBJ1-3; the D is unclear. The V and J ends lost 0 bases and 0 bases respectively, with 6 bases between them. The CDR3 spans 15 residues. Germline V gene sequence: CDR1 MNHEY, CDR2 SVGAGI. CDR3 nucleotides: TGTGCCAGCAGTTACTCGGGATCCTCTGGAAACACCATATATTTT. This sequence encodes CASSYSGSSGNTIYF.

The sample holds many counts of this clone. The chain employs TRBV6-2 or TRBV6-3 and TRBJ1-1; D ambiguous. CDR3 length: 13 amino acids. V shed 2 bases and J shed 1 base, with 5 bases lying between them. CDR1 and CDR2 from the germline V gene are MNHEY and SVGEGT. The CDR3 sequence: CASSYGENTEAFF. The DNA for the CDR3 is TGTGCCAGCAGTTACGGTGAGAACACTGAAGCTTTCTTT.

This chain connects TRBV6-6 to TRBJ2-4; possible D gene TRBD1, 6 bases. The CDR3 contains 15 residues. V was cut by 6 bases and J by 0 bases, with 12 bases left in between. The germline V gene encodes CDR1 MNHNY and CDR2 SVGAGI (reference sequence). The CDR3 loop reads CASSRTDLAKNIQYF. DNA of the CDR3: TGTGCCAGCAGCCGGACAGATTTAGCCAAAAACATTCAGTACTTC.

This chain links TRBV19 with TRBJ2-7; 15 nucleotides line up with TRBD2. This CDR3 has 19 residues. Losses at the gene ends were 0 bases for V and 3 bases for J; bases not matched to a gene: 9. The germline CDR1 and CDR2 sequences are LNHDA and SQIVND (reference sequence). The CDR3 nucleotides are TGTGCCAGTAGTATAGACTTGGGACTAGCGGGGGGACTTGTCTACGAGCAGTACTTC. This translates into CASSIDLGLAGGLVYEQYF.

The CDR3 coding sequence is TGTGCCAGCAGCCTACCGACTAGCGGGGCGCCGGGCACCGGGGAGCTGTTTTTT. Translated: CASSLPTSGAPGTGELFF. This chain joins TRBV7-9 and TRBJ2-2; the match to TRBD2 covers 11 bases. The V gene end was trimmed by 5 bases and the J gene end by 4 bases; junction bases not matched to a gene: 12. Per the germline V gene, CDR1 is SEHNR and CDR2 is FQNEAQ (reference sequence). The CDR3 loop spans 18 amino acids.

This clone was recorded once. The rearrangement links TRBV19 to TRBJ2-1; TRBD2 agrees at 13 bases. This CDR3 contains 15 residues. CDR1 and CDR2 from the germline V gene are LNHDA and SQIVND (reference sequence). Losses at the gene ends were 6 bases for V and 6 bases for J; bases not matched to a gene: 5. The CDR3 here is CASRGRTSGGNEQFF. The CDR3 DNA reads TGTGCCAGTAGGGGCCGGACTAGCGGGGGCAATGAGCAGTTCTTC. The whole variable domain, filled in from reference TRBV19 and TRBJ2-1, reads DGGITQSPKYLFRKEGQNVTLSCEQNLNHDAMYWYRQDPGQGLRLIYYSQIVNDFQKGDIAEGYSVSREKKESFPLTVTSAQKNPTAFYLCASRGRTSGGNEQFFGPGTRLTVL.

The chain joins TRBV30 to TRBJ1-6; tentative D call: TRBD1 (5 bases). The CDR3 covers 14 residues. Looked up from germline, CDR1 is GTSNPN and CDR2 is SVGIG (reference sequence). V shed 2 bases and J shed 7 bases, with 12 bases lying between them. This CDR3 is CAWSLGRANSPLHF. Written as DNA, the CDR3 is TGTGCCTGGAGTCTGGGCAGGGCGAATTCACCCCTCCACTTT.

This clone has just a few counts. The chain joins TRBV6-5 to TRBJ1-5; D remains unclear. The length of the CDR3 is 13 residues. The V gene lost 7 bases and the J gene lost 1 base, with 8 bases spanning the gap. Germline assignment: CDR1 MNHEY and CDR2 SVGAGI. The CDR3 bases are TGTGCCAGCACAGGAGGAAGCAATCAGCCCCAGCATTTT. This encodes CASTGGSNQPQHF.

The rearrangement uses TRBV2 and TRBJ2-7, with D unresolved. The germline gives CDR1 SNHLY, CDR2 FYNNEI. The CDR3 extends over 18 amino acids. The V end lost 10 bases, the J end lost 0 bases, and 28 bases lay between the germline ends. The CDR3 region has the DNA TGTGCCACAAGGCACGACGAAGGGTCAAAGGGAAGCTCCTACGAGCAGTACTTC. Translating gives CATRHDEGSKGSSYEQYF.

This chain connects TRBV7-9 to TRBJ2-7; D remains ambiguous. Germline CDR1 reads SEHNR; CDR2 reads FQNEAQ (reference sequence). The CDR3 contains 15 residues. V lost 3 bases to trimming and J lost 0 bases, with 12 bases between them. CDR3 loop: CASSFSPSLSYEQYF. The CDR3 DNA reads TGTGCCAGCAGCTTTTCCCCGTCCCTCTCCTACGAGCAGTACTTC. Variable domain in full (rest from reference TRBV7-9 and TRBJ2-7): DTGVSQNPRHKITKRGQNVTFRCDPISEHNRLYWYRQTLGQGPEFLTYFQNEAQLEKSRLLSDRFSAERPKGSFSTLEIQRTEQGDSAMYLCASSFSPSLSYEQYFGPGTRLTVT.

The chain joins TRBV6-5 to TRBJ1-3; no firm D call. Trimming cost V 11 bases and J 4 bases, with 18 bases left between them. The germline V gene has CDR1 MNHEY and CDR2 SVGAGI. The CDR3 is 14 residues long. The CDR3 nucleotides read TGTGCCGCCTTGTCTGGAGGTCCCGGAAACACCATATATTTT. Translation: CAALSGGPGNTIYF.

The sample holds one count of this clone. This rearrangement joins TRBV4-3 to TRBJ2-1, with D possibly TRBD1 on 6 matching bases. V was trimmed by 2 bases and J by 10 bases, leaving 18 bases between them. CDR3 length: 15 residues. The germline gives CDR1 LGHNA, CDR2 YSLEER. The CDR3 sequence is CASSQQSQGFKEQFF. The DNA of the CDR3 is TGCGCCAGCAGCCAACAATCACAGGGATTTAAAGAGCAGTTCTTC.